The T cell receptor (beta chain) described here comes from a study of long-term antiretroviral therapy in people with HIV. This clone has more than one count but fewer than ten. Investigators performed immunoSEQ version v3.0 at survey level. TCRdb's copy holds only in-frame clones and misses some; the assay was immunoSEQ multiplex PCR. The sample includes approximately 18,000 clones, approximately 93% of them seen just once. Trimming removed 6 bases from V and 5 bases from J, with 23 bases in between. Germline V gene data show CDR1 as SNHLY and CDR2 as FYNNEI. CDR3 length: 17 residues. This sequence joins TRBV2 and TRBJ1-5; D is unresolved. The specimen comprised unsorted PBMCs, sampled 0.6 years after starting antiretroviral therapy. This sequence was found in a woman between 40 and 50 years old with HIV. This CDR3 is CASSGPSRGWFDQPQHF. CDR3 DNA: TGTGCCAGCAGCGGACCCAGCCGCGGGTGGTTTGATCAGCCCCAGCATTTT.